Below are 4 T cell receptor beta chains sequenced from a single sample in a study of blood T cells in healthy people across ages. A J-beta primer mix and a sample-barcoded 5' primer were used in a second PCR of roughly 6 to 11 cycles. TCRdb ran MiXCR on the 5' RACE reads and lists one entry per CDR3 protein. There are 980,000 or so distinct CDR3 sequences in the sample; about 48% occur only once, and 13% lies in the top ten. The sequencing input was blood. The receptors come from a man in his thirties or forties in good health.

In its sample, this clonotype was seen a few times. The chain carries TRBV6-1 and TRBJ2-7; 7 positions match TRBD2. The CDR3 runs 14 residues. Unmatched junction bases numbered 2, after V lost 2 bases and J lost 1 base. Per germline, CDR1 MNHNS and CDR2 SASEGT. The CDR3 spells CASSERAGSYEQYF. For the CDR3, the DNA is TGTGCCAGCAGTGAAAGAGCGGGGTCCTACGAGCAGTACTTC.

This clonotype was recorded a few times. The rearrangement links TRBV7-2 to TRBJ2-1, with 7 nucleotides matching TRBD2. J gave up 8 bases and V 4 bases, and 5 bases lay outside the gene matches. Germline V gives CDR1 SGHTA, CDR2 FQGNSA. The CDR3 length is 13 residues. CDR3: CASSSGLVDEQFF. The CDR3 DNA reads TGTGCCAGCAGCTCAGGACTAGTTGATGAGCAGTTCTTC. Complete variable domain (other parts from reference TRBV7-2 and TRBJ2-1): GAGVSQSPSNKVTEKGKDVELRCDPISGHTALYWYRQSLGQGLEFLIYFQGNSAPDKSGLPSDRFSAERTGGSVSTLTIQRTQQEDSAVYLCASSSGLVDEQFFGPGTRLTVL.

The rearrangement uses TRBV20-1 and TRBJ2-1; no firm D call. This CDR3 has 12 residues. Germline values: CDR1 DFQATT, CDR2 SNEGSKA (reference sequence). The germline V and J ends were trimmed by 0 bases and 5 bases, with 5 bases remaining between them. The CDR3 spells CSARDGNNEQFF. DNA for the CDR3: TGCAGTGCTAGAGATGGCAACAATGAGCAGTTCTTC.

The V and J genes are TRBV4-1 and TRBJ2-7, with D perhaps given as TRBD1 or TRBD2 (5 bases each). In germline, CDR1 is MGHRA, CDR2 YSYEKL. Trimming took off 4 bases at V and 2 bases at J, with 18 bases between the two ends. This CDR3 contains 16 residues. The CDR3 DNA reads TGCGCCAGCAGCCCAGGCATCGGGGACCAAACCTACGAGCAGTACTTC. It codes for CASSPGIGDQTYEQYF.